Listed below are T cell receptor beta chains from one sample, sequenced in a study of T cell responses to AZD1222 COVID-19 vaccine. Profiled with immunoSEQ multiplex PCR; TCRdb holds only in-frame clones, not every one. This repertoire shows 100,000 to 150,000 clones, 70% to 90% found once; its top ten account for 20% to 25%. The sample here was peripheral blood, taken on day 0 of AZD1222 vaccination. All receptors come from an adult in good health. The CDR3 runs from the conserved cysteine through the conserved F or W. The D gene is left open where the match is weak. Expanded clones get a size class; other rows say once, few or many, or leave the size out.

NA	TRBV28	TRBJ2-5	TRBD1	TGTGCCATTCGAACAGGGGGGACGGGAGAGACCCAGTACTTC	CAIRTGGTGETQYF
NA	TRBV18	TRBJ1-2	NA	TGTGCCAGCTCACCACTCAGGGCGGGGGTCTATGGCTACACCTTC	CASSPLRAGVYGYTF
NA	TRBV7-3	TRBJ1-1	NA	TGTGCCAGCAGCTCATCCCCCGCCAGGGGCACTGAAGCTTTCTTT	CASSSSPARGTEAFF
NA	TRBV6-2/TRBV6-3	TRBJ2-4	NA	TGTGCCAGCAGTTACCTTCTGGGGGGACTAGCCAAAAACATTCAGTACTTC	CASSYLLGGLAKNIQYF
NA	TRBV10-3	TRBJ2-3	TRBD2	TGTGCCATCAGTGACCTAGCGGGGGGGCAAGATACGCAGTATTTT	CAISDLAGGQDTQYF
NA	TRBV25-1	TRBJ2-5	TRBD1	TGTGCCAGCAGTGCCCAAGGACAGGGGCAAGAGACCCAGTACTTC	CASSAQGQGQETQYF
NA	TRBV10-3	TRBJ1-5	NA	TGTGCCATCAGTGACAGCAATCAGCCCCAGCATTTT	CAISDSNQPQHF
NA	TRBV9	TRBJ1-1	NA	TGTGCCAGCAGCGGCACAGGGTTGACTGAAGCTTTCTTT	CASSGTGLTEAFF
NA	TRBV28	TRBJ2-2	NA	TGTGCCAGCAGTTTTCAGGAATCGGGTGGGACCGGGGAGCTGTTTTTT	CASSFQESGGTGELFF
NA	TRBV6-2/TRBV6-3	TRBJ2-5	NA	TGTGCCAGCAGTTATACCACGACAGTTTTGGAGACCCAGTACTTC	CASSYTTTVLETQYF
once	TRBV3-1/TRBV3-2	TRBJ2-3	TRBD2	TGTGCCAGCAGCGAACTAGCGGTGGGTAGCACAGATACGCAGTATTTT	CASSELAVGSTDTQYF
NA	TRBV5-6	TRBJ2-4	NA	TGTGCCAGCAGCTTGGGGCTAGCCAAAAACATTCAGTACTTC	CASSLGLAKNIQYF
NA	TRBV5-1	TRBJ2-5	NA	TGCGCCAGCAGCTTGGAGGGGGGAAAGGAAGAGACCCAGTACTTC	CASSLEGGKEETQYF
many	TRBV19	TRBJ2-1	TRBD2	TGTGCCAGTAGTACCGGACTAGCGGGGGGGCCCGGGAATGAGCAGTTCTTC	CASSTGLAGGPGNEQFF
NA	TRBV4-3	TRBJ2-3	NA	TGCGCCAGCAGCCCTGGACAGGGAGGGAAAGATACGCAGTATTTT	CASSPGQGGKDTQYF
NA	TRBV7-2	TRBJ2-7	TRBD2	TGTGCCAGCAGCCCCCCGGGAGGGCGGGGCTACGAGCAGTACTTC	CASSPPGGRGYEQYF
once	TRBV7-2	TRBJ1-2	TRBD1	TGTGCCAGCAGCGTACCCGGGGTACAGGGGAGCTATGGCTACACCTTC	CASSVPGVQGSYGYTF
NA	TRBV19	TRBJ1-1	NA	TGTGCCAGTAGTATGTCGGGGAACACTGAAGCTTTCTTT	CASSMSGNTEAFF
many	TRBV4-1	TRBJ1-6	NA	TGCGCCAGCCGCCGGGGGATCTCCCCAGGAAGCTCCTATAATTCACCCCTCCACTTT	CASRRGISPGSSYNSPLHF
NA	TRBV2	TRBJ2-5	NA	TGTGCCAGCAGTGAGGGGGCAGTCCGCTACGGGGAGACCCAGTACTTC	CASSEGAVRYGETQYF
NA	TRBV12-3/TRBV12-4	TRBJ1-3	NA	TGTGCCAGCAGTCCGATCTCTGGAAACACCATATATTTT	CASSPISGNTIYF
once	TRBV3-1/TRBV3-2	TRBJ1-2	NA	TGTGCCAGCAGCCAAGATTTTAGGGGGGACAATACTCATCACTATGGCTACACCTTC	CASSQDFRGDNTHHYGYTF
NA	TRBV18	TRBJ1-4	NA	TGTGCCAGCTCACTCCGTCGGGAGGCAACTAATGAAAAACTGTTTTTT	CASSLRREATNEKLFF
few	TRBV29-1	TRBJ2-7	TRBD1	TGCAGCGGGACAGGGGGAGAAGGGGAGCAGTACTTC	CSGTGGEGEQYF
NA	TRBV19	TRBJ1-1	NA	TGTGCCAGTAGTATAGACGCCGGGGAAGGGACTGAAGCTTTCTTT	CASSIDAGEGTEAFF
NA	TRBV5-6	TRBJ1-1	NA	TGTGCCAGCAGCTTGGTAGACAGACCGACTGAAGCTTTCTTT	CASSLVDRPTEAFF
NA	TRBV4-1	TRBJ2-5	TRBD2	TGCGCCAGCAGCCAAGGCAGCGGGGGTCTCCAAGAGACCCAGTACTTC	CASSQGSGGLQETQYF
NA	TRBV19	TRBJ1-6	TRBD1	TGTGCCAGTAGGGATACAGGGGTCGGTAATTCACCCCTCCACTTT	CASRDTGVGNSPLHF
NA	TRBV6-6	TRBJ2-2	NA	TGTGCCAGCAGTTACCGAGGTGGAGGGGGCACCGGGGAGCTGTTTTTT	CASSYRGGGGTGELFF
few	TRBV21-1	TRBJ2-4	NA	TGTGCCAGCAGCCTCCCGAGATCTCTAGCCAAAAACATTCAGTACTTC	CASSLPRSLAKNIQYF
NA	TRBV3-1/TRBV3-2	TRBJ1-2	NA	TGTGCCAGCAGCCAAGTGGCGGATTACTATGGCTACACCTTC	CASSQVADYYGYTF
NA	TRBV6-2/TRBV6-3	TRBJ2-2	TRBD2	TGTGCCAGCAGTTTTTCTCGGACTAGCGGGGGGGCCACCGGGGAGCTGTTTTTT	CASSFSRTSGGATGELFF
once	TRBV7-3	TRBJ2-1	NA	TGTGCCAGCAGCCTTCAGGGAGGCAAGTACAATGAGCAGTTCTTC	CASSLQGGKYNEQFF
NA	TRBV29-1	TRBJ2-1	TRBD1	TGCAGCGTTGAGCCCCAGGGGGCGAAGAAGTCCTACAATGAGCAGTTCTTC	CSVEPQGAKKSYNEQFF
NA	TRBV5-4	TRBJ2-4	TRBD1	TGTGCCAGCAGCTCACAGACAGGGAAGGGCAAAAACATTCAGTACTTC	CASSSQTGKGKNIQYF
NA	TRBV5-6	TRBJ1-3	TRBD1	TGTGCCAGCAGCTTTAACCCCTCGACAGGGGGTTCTGGAAACACCATATATTTT	CASSFNPSTGGSGNTIYF
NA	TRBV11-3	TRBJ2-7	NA	TGTGCCAGCAGTCTGAATTGGGGGGACGAGCAGTACTTC	CASSLNWGDEQYF
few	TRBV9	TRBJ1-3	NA	TGTGCCAGCAGCGTAGCTCAAGGACCCCTAGGAAACACCATATATTTT	CASSVAQGPLGNTIYF
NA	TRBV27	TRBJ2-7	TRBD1	TGTGCCAGCAGTGCTAGGGACAGGGGATCCTACGAGCAGTACTTC	CASSARDRGSYEQYF
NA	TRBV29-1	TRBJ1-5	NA	TGCAGCGCCCTGGAAAGCAATCAGCCCCAGCATTTT	CSALESNQPQHF
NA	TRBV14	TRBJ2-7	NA	TGTGCCAGCAGTGTCAGGGGCGCGGGGGAGCAGTACTTC	CASSVRGAGEQYF
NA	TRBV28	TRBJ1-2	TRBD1	TGTGCCAGCAGTTTATTTCGGGCAGGGGGCGCCCATGGCTACACCTTC	CASSLFRAGGAHGYTF
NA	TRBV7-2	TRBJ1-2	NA	TGTGCCAGCAGCTTACGGGACGGAATTAACTATGGCTACACCTTC	CASSLRDGINYGYTF
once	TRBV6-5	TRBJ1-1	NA	TGTGCCAGCAGCCAGACAGCTCTAAACACTGAAGCTTTCTTT	CASSQTALNTEAFF
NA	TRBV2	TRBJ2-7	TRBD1	TGTGCCAGCAGTCAGGGGGCGCGGGAGCAGTACTTC	CASSQGAREQYF
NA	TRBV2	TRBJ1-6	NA	TGTGCCAGCAGTGATCAGGGCATGGATTCACCCCTCCACTTT	CASSDQGMDSPLHF
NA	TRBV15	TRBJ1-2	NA	TGTGCCACCAGCAGAGACAGGGGCCTGGGCTATGGCTACACCTTC	CATSRDRGLGYGYTF
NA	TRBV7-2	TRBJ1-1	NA	TGTGCCAGCAGCTTAGCCGGCCGGCCGGGGCTGAACACTGAAGCTTTCTTT	CASSLAGRPGLNTEAFF
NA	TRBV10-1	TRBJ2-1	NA	TGCGCCAGCAGTGTTCAACAGGACAATGAGCAGTTCTTC	CASSVQQDNEQFF
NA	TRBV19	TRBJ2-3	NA	TGTGCCAGTAGTATTGCAGGGTGGAGCACAGATACGCAGTATTTT	CASSIAGWSTDTQYF
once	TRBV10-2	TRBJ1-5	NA	TGCGCCAGCAGTGAGTCGTATCAGCCCCAGCATTTT	CASSESYQPQHF
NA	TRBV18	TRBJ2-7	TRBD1	TGTGCCAGCTCACCACGGCAGGGACAGGGAAGCTACGAGCAGTACTTC	CASSPRQGQGSYEQYF
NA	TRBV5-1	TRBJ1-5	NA	TGCGCCAGCAGCGAGGGGGTGGATCAGCCCCAGCATTTT	CASSEGVDQPQHF
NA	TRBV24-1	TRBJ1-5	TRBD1	TGTGCCACCAGTGACCCGACAGGGGCCAATCAGCCCCAGCATTTT	CATSDPTGANQPQHF
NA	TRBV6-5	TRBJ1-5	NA	TGTGCCAGCAGTTATTCCAGGGGACGCAATCAGCCCCAGCATTTT	CASSYSRGRNQPQHF
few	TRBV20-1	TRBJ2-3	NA	TGCAGTGCTAGTGGCAGCTGGGGCCCAGATACGCAGTATTTT	CSASGSWGPDTQYF
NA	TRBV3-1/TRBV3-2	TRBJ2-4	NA	TGTGCCAGCAGCCAAGAAGGACGGAACCTAGCCAAAAACATTCAGTACTTC	CASSQEGRNLAKNIQYF
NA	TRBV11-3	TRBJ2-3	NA	TGTGCCAGCAGCGACAACACAGATACGCAGTATTTT	CASSDNTDTQYF
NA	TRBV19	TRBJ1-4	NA	TGTGCCAGTAGTATCCGAAGATTGACCCCAGCAACTAATGAAAAACTGTTTTTT	CASSIRRLTPATNEKLFF